This T cell receptor beta chain was found in a study of T-cell reconstitution after alpha-beta-depleted transplantation in children. Whole-study results and caveats: A year post-transplant, T-cell counts and diversity derived mostly from newly produced T cells.

Preparation of the TCRbeta library involved a method that used unique molecular identifiers. TCRdb fed the PCR reads into MiXCR, producing one record per CDR3 protein. In the table there are some 300,000 distinct CDR3 sequences, 7.5% to 9% of which are singletons. This clonotype was counted many times. The antigen is unknown. The material sequenced was peripheral blood, taken 360 days after TCRalphabeta/CD19-depleted stem cell transplant. This receptor was taken from a female patient aged 2 to 10 who had a stem cell transplant for Fanconi anemia, so the T cells may come from the graft donor.

The CDR3 DNA follows: TGCGCCAGCAGCTTGGTTGTGGGCCCCATGAACACTGAAGCTTTCTTT. Amino acids: CASSLVVGPMNTEAFF. The rearrangement links TRBV5-1 to TRBJ1-1; D call uncertain. Germline V gene data show CDR1 as SGHRS and CDR2 as YFSETQ. The V end was cut by 0 bases, the J end by 0 bases, with 12 bases between. This CDR3 has 16 amino acids. Full variable domain (remainder filled in from reference TRBV5-1 and TRBJ1-1): KAGVTQTPRYLIKTRGQQVTLSCSPISGHRSVSWYQQTPGQGLQFLFEYFSETQRNKGNFPGRFSGRQFSNSRSEMNVSTLELGDSALYLCASSLVVGPMNTEAFFGQGTRLTVV.